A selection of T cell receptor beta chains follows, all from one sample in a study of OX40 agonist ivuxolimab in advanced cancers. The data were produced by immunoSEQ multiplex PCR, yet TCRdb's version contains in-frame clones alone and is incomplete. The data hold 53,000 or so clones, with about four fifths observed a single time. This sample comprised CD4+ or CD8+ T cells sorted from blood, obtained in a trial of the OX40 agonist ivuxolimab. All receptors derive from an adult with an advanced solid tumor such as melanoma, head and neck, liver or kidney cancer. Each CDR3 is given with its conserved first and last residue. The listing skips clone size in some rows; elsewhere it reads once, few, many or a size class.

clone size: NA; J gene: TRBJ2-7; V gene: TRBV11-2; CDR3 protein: CASSFAGGVYEQYF
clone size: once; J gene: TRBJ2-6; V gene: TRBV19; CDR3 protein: CASSVMALGRSFSGANVLTF
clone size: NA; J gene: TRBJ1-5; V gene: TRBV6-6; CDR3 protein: CASSYWSGGGQPQHF
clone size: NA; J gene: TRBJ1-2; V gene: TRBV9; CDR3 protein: CASSRGTGNYGYTF
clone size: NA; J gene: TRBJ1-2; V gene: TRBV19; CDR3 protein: CASSIQQGFYGYTF
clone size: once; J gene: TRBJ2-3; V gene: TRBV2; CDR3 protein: CASSPQTGGGYAQYF
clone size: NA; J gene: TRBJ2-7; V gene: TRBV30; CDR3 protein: CASMTGYYEQYF
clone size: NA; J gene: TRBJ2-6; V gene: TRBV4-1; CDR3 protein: CASSQAGFSGANVLTF
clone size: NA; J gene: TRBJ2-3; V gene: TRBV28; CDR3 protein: CASRGTGVDTQYF
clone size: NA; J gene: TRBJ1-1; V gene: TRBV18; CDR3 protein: CASSPSEGGNTEAFF
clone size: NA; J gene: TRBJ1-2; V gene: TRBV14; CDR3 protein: CASSQDLIRGGYTF
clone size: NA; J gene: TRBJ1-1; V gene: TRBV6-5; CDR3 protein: CASSYSGQGIEAFF
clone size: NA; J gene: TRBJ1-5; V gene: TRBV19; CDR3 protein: CASSRRGDYSNQPQHF
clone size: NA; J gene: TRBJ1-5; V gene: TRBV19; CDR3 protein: CASSMRQGNQPQHF
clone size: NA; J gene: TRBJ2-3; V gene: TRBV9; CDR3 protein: CASSAPGQEWADTQYF
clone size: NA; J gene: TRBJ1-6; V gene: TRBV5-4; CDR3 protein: CASSLSPSRGSPLHF
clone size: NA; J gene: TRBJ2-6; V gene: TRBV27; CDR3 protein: CASSLRGPDTPGSGANVLTF
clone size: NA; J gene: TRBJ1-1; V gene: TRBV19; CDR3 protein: CASSPRTGVEAFF
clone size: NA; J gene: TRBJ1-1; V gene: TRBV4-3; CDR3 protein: CASSRLRGDAEAFF
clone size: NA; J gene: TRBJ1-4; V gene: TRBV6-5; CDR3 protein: CASSYSAGANEKLFF
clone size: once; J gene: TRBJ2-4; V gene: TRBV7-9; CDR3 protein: CATWRRQGGENIQYF
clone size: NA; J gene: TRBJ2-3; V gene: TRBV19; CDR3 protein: CATWDAGGPTDTQYF
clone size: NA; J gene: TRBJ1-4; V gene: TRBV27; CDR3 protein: CASKPRGVSNEKLFF
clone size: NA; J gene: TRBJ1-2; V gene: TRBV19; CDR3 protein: CASSTGHTLNYGYTF
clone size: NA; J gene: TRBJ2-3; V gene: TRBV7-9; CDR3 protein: CASSLHGLDTQYF
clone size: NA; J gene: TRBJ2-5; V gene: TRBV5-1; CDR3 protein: CASSLAVSTQETQYF
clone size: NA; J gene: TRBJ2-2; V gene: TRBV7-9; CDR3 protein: CASSLSDGGSTTGELFF
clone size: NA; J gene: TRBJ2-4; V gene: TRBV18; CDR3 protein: CASSPPWPAKNIQYF
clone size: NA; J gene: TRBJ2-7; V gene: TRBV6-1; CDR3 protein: CASSSRTGRREQYF
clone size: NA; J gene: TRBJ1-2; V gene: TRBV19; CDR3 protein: CASSIGRDYGYTF
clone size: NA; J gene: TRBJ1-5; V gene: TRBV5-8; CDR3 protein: CASSTRGTVTRYQPQHF
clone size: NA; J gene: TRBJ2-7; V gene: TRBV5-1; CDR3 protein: CASGPEGQYEQYF
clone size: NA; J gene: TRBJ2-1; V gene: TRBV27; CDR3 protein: CASSATGTRPYNEQFF
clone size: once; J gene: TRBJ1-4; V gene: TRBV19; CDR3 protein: CASSPRQGYEKLFF
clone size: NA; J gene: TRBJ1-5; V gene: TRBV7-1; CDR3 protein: CASSLATGHQPQHF